The TCR beta chain described here comes from a study of tumor-infiltrating lymphocytes in primary liver carcinoma. The germline V gene encodes CDR1 SEHNR and CDR2 FQNEAQ (reference sequence). The CDR3 contains 16 residues. Unmatched junction bases numbered 9, after V lost 5 bases and J lost 3 bases. Starting from approximately 500 ng of total RNA, TCR beta cDNA was produced with a primer in the constant region. Employing slightly modified ARM-PCR, three nested multiplex PCR rounds were run, and these gave rise to the TCR beta libraries. Amplification in the first two PCR rounds was performed using TRBV1-TRBV30 forward primers and a C-beta reverse primer for 10 cycles each. TCRdb analysed the multiplex PCR reads with MiXCR anew, one entry per CDR3 protein. The sample has under 200,000 distinct CDR3 sequences, roughly 61% seen once; the top ten hold approximately 7%. Unsorted whole blood yielded the blood RNA, and germline DNA was also extracted.

This chain joins TRBV7-9 and TRBJ2-1; 8 positions match TRBD2. Sequencing used peripheral blood. The clonotype comes from a woman aged 55-75 years with primary liver carcinoma and hepatitis B virus infection. The CDR3 region is CASSRGGAGDYNEQFF. As DNA, the CDR3 is TGTGCCAGCAGCCGCGGGGGAGCGGGAGACTACAATGAGCAGTTCTTC.